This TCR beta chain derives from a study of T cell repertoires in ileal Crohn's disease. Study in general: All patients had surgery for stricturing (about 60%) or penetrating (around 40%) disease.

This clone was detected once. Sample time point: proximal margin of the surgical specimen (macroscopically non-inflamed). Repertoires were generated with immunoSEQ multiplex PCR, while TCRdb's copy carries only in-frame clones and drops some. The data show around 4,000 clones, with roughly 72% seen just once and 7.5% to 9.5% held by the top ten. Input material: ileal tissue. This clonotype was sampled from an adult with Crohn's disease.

The CDR3 here is CASTRGDTEAFF. CDR3 nucleotide sequence: TGTGCCAGCACTCGGGGGGACACTGAAGCTTTCTTT. The rearrangement links TRBV2 to TRBJ1-1; perhaps TRBD1 as D (5 bases). Germline lookup yields CDR1 SNHLY and CDR2 FYNNEI. This CDR3 comprises 12 residues. The ends were cut back, 7 bases at V and 3 bases at J, with 9 bases in the middle.